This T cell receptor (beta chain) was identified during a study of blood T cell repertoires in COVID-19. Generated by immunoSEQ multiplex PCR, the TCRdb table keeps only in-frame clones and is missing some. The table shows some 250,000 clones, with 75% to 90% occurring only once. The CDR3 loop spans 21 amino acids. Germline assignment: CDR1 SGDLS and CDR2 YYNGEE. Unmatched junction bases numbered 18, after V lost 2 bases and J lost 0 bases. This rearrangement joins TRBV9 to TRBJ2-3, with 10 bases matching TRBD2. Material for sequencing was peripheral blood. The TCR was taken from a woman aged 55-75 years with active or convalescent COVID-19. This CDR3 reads CASSVTPPTSGLTSSTDTQYF. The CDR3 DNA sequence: TGTGCCAGCAGCGTCACCCCCCCGACTAGCGGGTTAACCTCTAGCACAGATACGCAGTATTTT.